This T cell receptor (beta chain) was identified in a study of T cell repertoires in cytomegalovirus infection. Details on this clonotype: Its antigen is still unknown.

The CDR3 runs to 16 residues. The germline V gene has CDR1 MNHNY and CDR2 SVGAGI (reference sequence). V gave up 0 bases and J gave up 6 bases; unmatched junction bases: 4. TCRdb reprocessed the reads via MiXCR and lists one record per CDR3 protein. The data hold about 890,000 distinct CDR3 sequences, with around 32% observed a single time. This receptor was obtained from a human donor in good health (CMV status not recorded). Some clones in this sample may be carry-over from other donors' samples. The sequenced sample was cultured CD8+ T cells from PBMCs, obtained from culture after CMV antigen stimulation. The chain has TRBV6-6 and TRBJ2-2; 10 nucleotides match TRBD2. CDR3 DNA sequence: TGTGCCAGCAGTTACTCGACTAGCGGGCGTCCCGGGGAGCTGTTTTTT. Amino acids: CASSYSTSGRPGELFF.